These 28 T cell receptor beta chains originate from one sample sequenced in a study of T-cell reconstitution after alpha-beta-depleted transplantation in children. Unique molecular identifiers were used in preparing the TCRbeta library. TCRdb processed the PCR reads anew with MiXCR; each CDR3 protein has one entry. This repertoire shows around 200,000 distinct CDR3 sequences, approximately 17% found once; its top ten account for 40% to 50%. Material: PBMCs, mostly from graft donor cells, obtained 360 days after TCRalphabeta/CD19-depleted stem cell transplant. These receptors came from a male patient aged 2 to 10 who had a stem cell transplant for acute lymphoblastic leukemia, so the T cells may come from the graft donor.

About this clonotype itself: The junction differs from germline at one of its ends, possibly a read error. The chain carries TRBV9 and TRBJ2-7, with D uncertain. Germline CDR1 is SGDLS and CDR2 is YYNGEE. This CDR3 has 13 amino acids. CDR3 coding DNA: TGTGCCTGCAGCGTAGGGCACAAGGCCGAGCAGTACTTC. Amino acids: CACSVGHKAEQYF.

This chain joins TRBV2 and TRBJ2-5; 7 bases agree with TRBD1. Germline values: CDR1 SNHLY, CDR2 FYNNEI. Trimming took 6 bases from V and 3 from J; bases not matched to a gene: 4. CDR3 length: 13 residues. The CDR3 region has the DNA TGTGCCAGCAGAGGGGGCTCCAAAGAGACCCAGTACTTC. It specifies CASRGGSKETQYF.

This clonotype was recorded many times. This rearrangement joins TRBV15 to TRBJ1-2; D ambiguous. CDR1 and CDR2 from the germline V gene are LNHNV and YYDKDF (reference sequence). The germline V and J ends were trimmed by 1 base and 2 bases, with 11 bases remaining between them. The CDR3 covers 15 residues. The CDR3 sequence is CATSRGPGRNYGYTF. CDR3 nucleotides: TGTGCCACCAGCAGAGGTCCGGGAAGGAACTATGGCTACACCTTC.

The sample holds many counts of this clonotype. The rearrangement joins TRBV24-1 to TRBJ2-5; tentative D call: TRBD1 (6 bases). There are 15 residues in the CDR3. V lost 10 bases and J lost 2, with 19 bases in between. CDR1 is KGHDR, CDR2 SFDVKD, per germline. The CDR3 bases are TGTGCCACTCACTCGGGACAAACTCTTCAAGAGACCCAGTACTTC. Its translation: CATHSGQTLQETQYF.

This clonotype occurred a few times. The V and J genes are TRBV2 and TRBJ2-7; 7 bases line up with TRBD1. With V trimmed by 6 bases and J by 0 bases, 2 bases remained unmatched. This CDR3 comprises 13 residues. Germline V gives CDR1 SNHLY, CDR2 FYNNEI. For the CDR3, the DNA is TGTGCCAGCAGGTGGGACAGCTCCTACGAGCAGTACTTC. Protein sequence: CASRWDSSYEQYF.

This chain connects TRBV10-3 to TRBJ2-5, with 10 bases matching TRBD2. In germline, CDR1 is ENHRY, CDR2 SYGVKD. This CDR3 comprises 16 residues. V lost 4 bases and J lost 5; bases outside the gene matches: 10. The CDR3 sequence: CAISGGVLAGEETQYF. CDR3 DNA: TGTGCCATCAGTGGAGGGGTCCTAGCGGGAGAGGAGACCCAGTACTTC.

The chain combines TRBV7-9 with TRBJ1-6; 8 bases line up with TRBD1. CDR3 size: 14 residues. CDR1 is SEHNR, CDR2 FQNEAQ, per germline (reference sequence). After removal of 5 bases from V and 8 bases from J, the junction contained 5 bases not matched to a gene. The CDR3 sequence: CASSGQGIDSPLHF. CDR3 bases: TGTGCCAGCAGCGGACAGGGAATCGATTCACCCCTCCACTTT. The whole variable domain, remainder taken from reference TRBV7-9 and TRBJ1-6, is DTGVSQNPRHKITKRGQNVTFRCDPISEHNRLYWYRQTLGQGPEFLTYFQNEAQLEKSRLLSDRFSAERPKGSFSTLEIQRTEQGDSAMYLCASSGQGIDSPLHFGNGTRLTVT.

V and J are TRBV4-1 and TRBJ2-5, with 8 bases that match TRBD1. The CDR3 has 18 residues. J was trimmed by 4 bases and V by 3 bases; bases with no gene match: 16. Germline CDR1 is MGHRA and CDR2 is YSYEKL. The CDR3 DNA is TGCGCCAGCAGCCATCCGTTCCCCCGGACAGGGCAAAGAGAGACCCAGTACTTC. It codes for CASSHPFPRTGQRETQYF.

This sequence joins TRBV7-2 and TRBJ2-1; 8 positions agree with TRBD2. The germline V gene has CDR1 SGHTA and CDR2 FQGNSA. The CDR3 consists of 15 residues. Trimming removed 2 bases from V and 9 bases from J; junction bases left unmatched: 9. DNA for the CDR3: TGTGCCAGCAGCTTAATCTCGGGGGGGCAAGGTGAGCAGTTCTTC. Its protein is CASSLISGGQGEQFF.

This clonotype was observed at least ten times. V is TRBV5-1 and J is TRBJ2-3, with 9 bases that match TRBD1. The CDR3 sequence is 15 residues long. Germline trimming cut 0 bases from V and 3 bases from J; bases unmatched to any gene: 2. The germline V gene encodes CDR1 SGHRS and CDR2 YFSETQ. The CDR3 sequence: CASSLGQGETDTQYF. CDR3 sequence (DNA): TGCGCCAGCAGCTTGGGACAGGGGGAAACAGATACGCAGTATTTT.

In its sample, this clonotype was seen a few times. The chain links TRBV5-4 to TRBJ1-2; D possibly corresponds to TRBD1 (6 bases). The germline CDR1 and CDR2 sequences are SGHNT and YYREEE (reference sequence). The CDR3 extends over 13 amino acids. V was cut by 2 bases and J by 6 bases, with 11 bases left in between. Here the CDR3 DNA reads TGTGCCAGCAGCTTCAGGGGAGGGGATGGCTACACCTTC. Its protein is CASSFRGGDGYTF. Looking up the rest from reference TRBV5-4 and TRBJ1-2 gives the full variable domain: ETGVTQSPTHLIKTRGQQVTLRCSSQSGHNTVSWYQQALGQGPQFIFQYYREEENGRGNFPPRFSGLQFPNYSSELNVNALELDDSALYLCASSFRGGDGYTFGSGTRLTVV.

V usage is TRBV7-7 and J usage is TRBJ2-1; D gene unclear. Germline-derived CDR1 and CDR2 are SSHAT and FNYEAQ (reference sequence). The CDR3 sequence is 13 residues long. V gave up 3 bases and J gave up 7 bases, with 10 bases separating them. CDR3 residues: CASSLGNLNEQFF. The CDR3 DNA reads TGTGCCAGCAGCTTGGGTAACTTGAATGAGCAGTTCTTC.

V usage is TRBV12-3 or TRBV12-4 and J usage is TRBJ2-6; D remains ambiguous. CDR3 size: 17 residues. V lost 3 bases, J lost 1 base, and 13 bases lay in between. The DNA of the CDR3 is TGTGCCAGCAGTTTTGACCTCTTAGATTCTGGGGCCAACGTCCTGACTTTC. This codes for CASSFDLLDSGANVLTF.

This clonotype was counted many times. The chain uses TRBV11-2 and TRBJ2-4; D is undetermined. CDR3 length: 16 residues. With 4 bases removed from V and 5 bases from J, the gap between germline ends came to 18 bases. Germline CDR1 and CDR2: SGHAT and FQNNGV. The CDR3: CASSSFASIGENIQYF. The CDR3 DNA is TGTGCCAGCAGCTCCTTCGCCAGCATTGGGGAAAACATTCAGTACTTC.

A few counts support this clonotype. The chain is built from TRBV5-1 and TRBJ1-1, with D unclear. The V and J ends lost 0 bases and 7 bases respectively, with 16 bases between them. The length of the CDR3 is 15 residues. Per the germline V gene, CDR1 is SGHRS and CDR2 is YFSETQ. CDR3 amino acids: CASSLGSRLLDEAFF. DNA of the CDR3: TGCGCCAGCAGCTTGGGGTCGAGGTTGCTCGATGAAGCTTTCTTT.

There are a few counts of this clonotype. This chain joins TRBV5-1 and TRBJ2-1; 8 bases agree with TRBD2. The CDR3 totals 18 residues. The V gene end was trimmed by 1 base and the J gene end by 0 bases; junction bases not matched to a gene: 9. Germline-derived CDR1 and CDR2 are SGHRS and YFSETQ. CDR3 residues: CASSLPGQRGSSYNEQFF. CDR3 in DNA: TGCGCCAGCAGCTTGCCCGGCCAGCGGGGGAGCTCCTACAATGAGCAGTTCTTC.

This clonotype has at least ten counts. This chain links TRBV6-1 with TRBJ1-1, with D possibly TRBD1 on 5 matching bases. Germline V gives CDR1 MNHNS, CDR2 SASEGT. The V and J ends lost 5 bases and 5 bases respectively, with 18 bases between them. This CDR3 comprises 15 residues. CDR3 in DNA: TGTGCCAGCAGTCGACCAATACAACAGGCTACTGAAGCTTTCTTT. This gives the protein CASSRPIQQATEAFF.

V gene TRBV3-1 combines with J gene TRBJ2-1, with 7 bases fitting TRBD2. V lost 0 bases to trimming and J lost 6 bases; unmatched junction nucleotides: 5. CDR1 is LGHDT and CDR2 is YNNKEL in the germline V gene (reference sequence). CDR3 length: 15 residues. CDR3 residues: CASSQDPGTINEQFF. The CDR3 DNA sequence: TGTGCCAGCAGCCAAGACCCGGGGACTATCAATGAGCAGTTCTTC.

This chain connects TRBV12-3 or TRBV12-4 to TRBJ2-7, with 11 nucleotides matching TRBD2. V shed 6 bases, J shed 3 bases, and the junction held 4 bases outside the gene matches. This CDR3 comprises 14 residues. CDR3 nucleotides: TGTGCCAGCAGGAAGACTAGCGGGGTCTACGAGCAGTACTTC. Translated, it gives CASRKTSGVYEQYF.

This clonotype was observed a few times. As DNA, the CDR3 is TGTGCCAGCGTAGACAGGGGGGGCAGTCCTAAACTGTTTTTT. Translation: CASVDRGGSPKLFF. The V call is TRBV28, the J call TRBJ1-4, with TRBD1 identical over 9 bases. The CDR3 is 14 amino acids. Losses at the gene ends were 8 bases for V and 11 bases for J; bases not matched to a gene: 12. CDR1 and CDR2 (germline): MDHEN, SYDVKM.

V gene TRBV21-1 combines with J gene TRBJ2-2; the D segment call TRBD1 is taken from the table without a DNA check. TRBV21-1 constitutes a pseudogene. This CDR3 spans 16 amino acids. CDR3 loop: CASSKPTGRNTGELFF. Here the CDR3 DNA reads TGTGCCAGCAGCAAACCGACAGGGAGGAACACCGGGGAGCTGTTTTTT.

This clonotype was seen only once. The genes are TRBV7-9 and TRBJ2-3; maybe TRBD2 (6 bases). V dropped 3 bases and J dropped 5 bases, with 18 bases sitting between them. CDR3 length: 16 amino acids. CDR1 SEHNR and CDR2 FQNEAQ come from the germline V gene (reference sequence). This CDR3 is CASSFPLENGGDTQYF. The CDR3 DNA reads TGTGCCAGCAGCTTTCCCCTGGAGAACGGGGGAGATACGCAGTATTTT.

V gene TRBV5-1 combines with J gene TRBJ1-6; tentatively, D is TRBD1 (5 bases). This CDR3 is built from 15 residues. Germline assignment: CDR1 SGHRS and CDR2 YFSETQ. The germline V and J ends were trimmed by 4 bases and 11 bases, with 19 bases remaining between them. Written as DNA, the CDR3 is TGCGCCAGCAGCCCCACCGGGACGGGAGAAGCACCCCTCCACTTT. Translating it yields CASSPTGTGEAPLHF.

This clonotype was observed a few times. J is TRBJ2-7 and V is TRBV27; tentatively, D is TRBD1 (6 bases). The CDR3 extends over 15 amino acids. The germline V gene has CDR1 MNHEY and CDR2 SMNVEV (reference sequence). The V gene lost 3 bases and the J gene lost 1 base, with 13 bases spanning the gap. The CDR3 protein is CASSFRSGQSYEQYF. In nucleotides, the CDR3 is TGTGCCAGCAGTTTCCGATCAGGACAGTCCTACGAGCAGTACTTC.

This chain joins TRBV7-8 and TRBJ2-1; 9 bases align to TRBD1. Germline V lookup: CDR1 SGHVS, CDR2 FQNEAQ. V trimming: 5 bases; J trimming: 0 bases; junction bases outside the gene matches: 8. The CDR3 totals 17 residues. The CDR3 region is CASSHRDRESSYNEQFF. For the CDR3, the DNA is TGTGCCAGCAGCCACCGGGACAGGGAAAGCTCCTACAATGAGCAGTTCTTC.

This clonotype has at least ten counts. The V call is TRBV7-2, the J call TRBJ2-3; 9 positions match TRBD2. The length of the CDR3 is 15 residues. From germline, CDR1 is SGHTA and CDR2 FQGNSA. V was pared by 5 bases and J by 4 bases, with 7 bases of the junction left unmatched. CDR3 amino acids: CASSGSGGWADTQYF. The DNA of the CDR3 is TGTGCCAGCAGCGGTAGCGGGGGATGGGCAGATACGCAGTATTTT.

This clonotype appeared a few times. The gene calls are TRBV18 and TRBJ2-7; 9 nucleotides match TRBD1. This CDR3 is 13 amino acids long. Unmatched junction bases numbered 2, after V lost 3 bases and J lost 5 bases. Germline V gene lookup returns CDR1 KGHSH and CDR2 LQKENI. The CDR3: CASSPGQGHEQYF. CDR3 in DNA: TGTGCCAGCTCACCCGGACAGGGGCACGAGCAGTACTTC.

The CDR3: CASSPSAANEKLFF. Here the CDR3 DNA reads TGTGCCAGCAGCCCCTCGGCAGCTAATGAAAAACTGTTTTTT. This rearrangement joins TRBV2 to TRBJ1-4; no clear D gene. The V gene's germline CDR1 is SNHLY and CDR2 FYNNEI. The CDR3 is 14 amino acids. V was pared by 6 bases and J by 3 bases, with 11 bases between.